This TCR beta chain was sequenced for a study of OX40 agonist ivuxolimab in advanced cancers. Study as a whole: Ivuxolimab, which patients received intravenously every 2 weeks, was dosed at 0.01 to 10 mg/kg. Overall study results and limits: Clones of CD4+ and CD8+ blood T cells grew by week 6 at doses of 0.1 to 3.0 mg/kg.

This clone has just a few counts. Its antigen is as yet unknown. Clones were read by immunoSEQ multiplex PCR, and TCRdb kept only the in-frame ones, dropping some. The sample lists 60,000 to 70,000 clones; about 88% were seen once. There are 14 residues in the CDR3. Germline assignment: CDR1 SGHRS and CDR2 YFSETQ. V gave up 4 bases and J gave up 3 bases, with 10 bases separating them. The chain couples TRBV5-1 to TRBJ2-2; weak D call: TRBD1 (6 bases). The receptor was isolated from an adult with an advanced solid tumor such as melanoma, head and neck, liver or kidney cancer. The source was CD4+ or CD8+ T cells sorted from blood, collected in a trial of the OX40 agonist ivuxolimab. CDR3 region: CASSQTGYTGELFF. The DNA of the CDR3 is TGCGCCAGCAGCCAAACAGGGTACACCGGGGAGCTGTTTTTT.